This record covers a single TCR beta chain. No antigen is known for it. CDR3 length: 15 amino acids. The V gene's germline CDR1 is MNHEY and CDR2 SVGAGI. The V and J ends lost 7 bases and 6 bases, in that order; junction bases with no gene match: 9. This record belongs to a study of chemoradiotherapy in HPV16-positive cancers. General study findings and limits: The functional HPV-specific definition rests on just a couple of HPV16-positive patients.

Sequenced by immunoSEQ multiplex PCR; TCRdb stores in-frame clones only, minus some. This sample has 4,900 or so clones; about 88% occur once, and the top ten carry under 2.5%. V and J are TRBV6-5 and TRBJ2-4; 10 positions agree with TRBD2. The receptor was derived from a human donor with HPV-associated anogenital cancer. Here the sequenced sample was tumor tissue, taken from a patient who underwent chemoradiotherapy. As DNA, the CDR3 is TGTGCCAGCAAGGAGCGGGGGGGCCTCGGAAACATTCAGTACTTC. It yields the protein CASKERGGLGNIQYF.